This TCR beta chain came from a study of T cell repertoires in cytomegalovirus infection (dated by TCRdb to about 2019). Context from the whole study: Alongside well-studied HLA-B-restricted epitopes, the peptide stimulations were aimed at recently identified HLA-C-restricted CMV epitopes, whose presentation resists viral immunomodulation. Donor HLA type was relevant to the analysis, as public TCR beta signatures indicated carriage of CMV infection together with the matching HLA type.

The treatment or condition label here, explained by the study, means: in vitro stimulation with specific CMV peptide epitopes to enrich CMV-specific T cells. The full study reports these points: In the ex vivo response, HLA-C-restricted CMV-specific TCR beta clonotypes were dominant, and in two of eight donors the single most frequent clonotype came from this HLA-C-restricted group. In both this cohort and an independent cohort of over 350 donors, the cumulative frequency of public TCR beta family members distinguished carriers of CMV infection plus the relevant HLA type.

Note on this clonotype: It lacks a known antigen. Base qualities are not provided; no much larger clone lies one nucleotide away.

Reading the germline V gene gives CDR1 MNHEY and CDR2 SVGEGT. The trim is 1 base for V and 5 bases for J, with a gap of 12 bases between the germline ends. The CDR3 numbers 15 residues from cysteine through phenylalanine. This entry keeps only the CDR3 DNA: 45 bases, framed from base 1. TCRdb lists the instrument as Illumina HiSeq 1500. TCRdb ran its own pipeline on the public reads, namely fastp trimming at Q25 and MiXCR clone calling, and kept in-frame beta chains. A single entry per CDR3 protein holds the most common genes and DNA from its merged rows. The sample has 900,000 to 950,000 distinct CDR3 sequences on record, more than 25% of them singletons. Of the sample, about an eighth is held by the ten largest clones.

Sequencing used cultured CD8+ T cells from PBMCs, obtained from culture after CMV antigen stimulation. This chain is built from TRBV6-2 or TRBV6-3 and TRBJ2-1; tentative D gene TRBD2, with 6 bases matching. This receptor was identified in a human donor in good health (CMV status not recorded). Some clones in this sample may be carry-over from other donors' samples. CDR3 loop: CASSYFGGTNNEQFF. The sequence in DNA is TGTGCCAGCAGTTACTTTGGAGGGACGAACAATGAGCAGTTCTTC.